One sample yielded the 22 T cell receptor beta chains listed below, sequenced in a study of blood T cell repertoires in COVID-19. Only in-frame clones appear in the TCRdb table, and some are missing; sequencing was by immunoSEQ multiplex PCR. The sample comprises about 240,000 clones, around 85% of which are singletons, and 3.3% rests with the top ten. Sequenced sample: PBMCs or T cells enriched from blood (not recorded which). These receptors all come from a woman aged 40 to 50 with acute COVID-19.

The V gene is TRBV4-1, the J gene TRBJ1-2; TRBD1 matches at 10 bases. CDR3 length: 15 residues. Trimming removed 3 bases from V and 6 bases from J; junction bases left unmatched: 7. The germline gives CDR1 MGHRA, CDR2 YSYEKL. CDR3 sequence (DNA): TGCGCCAGCAGCCAGCCGACAGGGGGCGCGCATGGCTACACCTTC. Encoded protein: CASSQPTGGAHGYTF.

The J gene is TRBJ1-6, the V gene TRBV14; D not certain. Looked up from germline, CDR1 is SGHDN and CDR2 is FVKESK. V was trimmed by 0 bases and J by 7 bases, leaving 4 bases between them. The CDR3 contains 13 residues. Here the CDR3 reads CASSQDRNSPLHF. In nucleotides, the CDR3 is TGTGCCAGCAGCCAAGATCGGAATTCACCCCTCCACTTT.

The chain uses TRBV5-6 and TRBJ1-6; no definite D call. In germline, CDR1 is SGHDT, CDR2 YYEEEE. Between the trimmed V and J ends, which lost 1 base and 12 bases, there was a span of 11 bases. This CDR3 region has 13 residues. The CDR3 here is CASSLMVVGPLHF. The CDR3 region has the DNA TGTGCCAGCAGCTTGATGGTGGTCGGACCCCTCCACTTT.

This clone has ten or more counts. This chain links TRBV7-8 with TRBJ1-5; unclear D gene. The CDR3 is 17 residues long. The V end lost 0 bases, the J end lost 0 bases, and 12 bases lay between the germline ends. Per germline, CDR1 SGHVS and CDR2 FQNEAQ. In nucleotides, the CDR3 is TGTGCCAGCAGCTTAGCGTGGAGAGACGTTAGCAATCAGCCCCAGCATTTT. This sequence encodes CASSLAWRDVSNQPQHF.

The V call is TRBV9, the J call TRBJ2-1, with 11 bases fitting TRBD2. The CDR3 is made up of 16 amino acids. Looked up from germline, CDR1 is SGDLS and CDR2 is YYNGEE. The J segment lost 12 bases and the V segment lost 0 bases, leaving 11 bases of the junction unmatched. As DNA, the CDR3 is TGTGCCAGCAGCGTAGAAGGTCTAGCGGGAGGTGTCGGGCAGTTCTTC. Amino acids: CASSVEGLAGGVGQFF.

The rearrangement joins TRBV10-3 to TRBJ2-7; 9 positions agree with TRBD1. The CDR3 consists of 15 residues. The J segment lost 4 bases and the V segment lost 2 bases, leaving 6 bases of the junction unmatched. Germline loops: CDR1 ENHRY, CDR2 SYGVKD. This chain's CDR3 is CAISEGGQGNYEQYF. The CDR3 DNA is TGTGCCATCAGTGAGGGAGGACAGGGGAATTACGAGCAGTACTTC.

The chain has TRBV29-1 and TRBJ2-1, with D perhaps TRBD1 (6 bases). V shed 5 bases and J shed 3 bases, with 11 bases lying between them. Per germline, CDR1 SQVTM and CDR2 ANQGSEA. This CDR3 is built from 13 residues. CDR3 DNA sequence: TGCAGCGTTTGGGACAATCTCTACAATGAGCAGTTCTTC. Amino acid sequence: CSVWDNLYNEQFF.

The sample holds a few counts of this clone. V gene TRBV10-3 combines with J gene TRBJ1-1, with TRBD1 matching 8 bases. Germline loops: CDR1 ENHRY, CDR2 SYGVKD. Unmatched junction bases numbered 0, after V lost 2 bases and J lost 4 bases. The CDR3 runs 13 residues. CDR3 sequence: CAISEGTGTEAFF. Here the CDR3 DNA reads TGTGCCATCAGTGAGGGGACAGGCACTGAAGCTTTCTTT.

This clone has just one count. V is TRBV12-3 or TRBV12-4 and J is TRBJ2-1, with D tentatively TRBD2 (5 bases). This CDR3 is built from 11 residues. Trimming cost V 4 bases and J 10 bases, with 8 bases left between them. CDR3 nucleotides: TGTGCCAGCAGTTCCCGGGAAGAGCAGTTCTTC. It is translated as CASSSREEQFF.

The V and J genes are TRBV4-1 and TRBJ2-7; D might be TRBD2 (6 bases). The V and J ends lost 0 bases and 4 bases respectively, with 16 bases between them. Germline V gene data show CDR1 as MGHRA and CDR2 as YSYEKL. This CDR3 comprises 16 residues. CDR3 amino acids: CASSQDIGRESYEQYF. The DNA for the CDR3 is TGCGCCAGCAGCCAAGATATTGGTCGGGAGTCGTACGAGCAGTACTTC.

The chain employs TRBV6-5 and TRBJ1-1, with D tentatively TRBD1 (5 bases). The CDR3 sequence is 13 residues long. Germline V gives CDR1 MNHEY, CDR2 SVGAGI. V was cut by 11 bases and J by 1 base, with 14 bases left in between. CDR3 sequence reads: CAARRGENTEAFF. CDR3 DNA sequence: TGTGCCGCACGGCGGGGGGAGAACACTGAAGCTTTCTTT.

The V gene is TRBV19, the J gene TRBJ2-5, with 8 bases aligning to TRBD1. CDR3 length: 12 residues. The ends lost 7 bases at V and 5 bases at J; junction bases unmatched: 3. Germline V gene lookup returns CDR1 LNHDA and CDR2 SQIVND (reference sequence). The CDR3, as DNA: TGTGCCAGTACCACAGGGGGGGAGACCCAGTACTTC. This translates into CASTTGGETQYF.

This chain joins TRBV10-2 and TRBJ2-7; a possible D gene is TRBD2 (5 bases). Germline loops: CDR1 WSHSY, CDR2 SAAADI. This CDR3 contains 12 residues. Trimming removed 4 bases from V and 4 bases from J, with 8 bases in between. The CDR3 is CASSVGGYEQYF. CDR3 bases: TGCGCCAGCAGTGTGGGCGGGTACGAGCAGTACTTC.

This sequence joins TRBV19 and TRBJ2-6, with D hard to call. Germline assignment: CDR1 LNHDA and CDR2 SQIVND (reference sequence). Trimming took 5 bases from V and 1 from J, leaving 6 bases between them. The length of the CDR3 is 14 residues. The CDR3 sequence: CASSLSSGANVLTF. CDR3 DNA sequence: TGTGCCAGTAGTCTTAGTTCTGGGGCCAACGTCCTGACTTTC.

The chain recombines TRBV3-1 (or the pseudogene TRBV3-2) with TRBJ1-2, with TRBD1 as a possible D gene (5 bases). The germline V gene encodes CDR1 LGHDT and CDR2 YNNKEL (reference sequence). V was pared by 0 bases and J by 8 bases, with 13 bases between. This CDR3 is 14 amino acids long. Here the CDR3 DNA reads TGTGCCAGCAGCCAAGACAGGGCCAACCGCGGCTACACCTTC. It translates to CASSQDRANRGYTF.

V usage is TRBV7-9 and J usage is TRBJ2-1; maybe TRBD2 (7 bases). The V and J ends lost 5 bases and 5 bases respectively, with 19 bases between them. The CDR3 is made up of 16 amino acids. Germline assignment: CDR1 SEHNR and CDR2 FQNEAQ (reference sequence). In DNA form, the CDR3 reads TGTGCCAGCAGCCTTGGGGGGGCGCGGGGTGACAATGAGCAGTTCTTC. It encodes CASSLGGARGDNEQFF.

The chain links TRBV2 to TRBJ2-7; no clear D gene. V dropped 3 bases and J dropped 4 bases, with 13 bases sitting between them. Germline CDR1 SNHLY, CDR2 FYNNEI. CDR3 length equals 14 residues. CDR3 residues: CASSEQLAPYEQYF. CDR3 coding DNA: TGTGCCAGCAGTGAGCAGTTAGCCCCGTACGAGCAGTACTTC.

The gene calls are TRBV11-3 and TRBJ1-4, with D perhaps matching TRBD1 (6 bases). Trimming took 10 bases from V and 7 from J, leaving 16 bases between them. Germline V gene sequence: CDR1 SGHNT, CDR2 YENEEA. The CDR3 sequence is 13 residues long. For the CDR3, the DNA is TGTGCCACCTCTCAGGGGATGGGTGAAAAACTGTTTTTT. Its translation: CATSQGMGEKLFF.

The chain carries TRBV5-6 and TRBJ2-5, with D unresolved. This CDR3 has 15 amino acids. Deletions cut 0 bases from V and 2 bases from J, with 11 bases between. The V gene's germline CDR1 is SGHDT and CDR2 YYEEEE. The chain's CDR3 is CASSLVSADQETQYF. CDR3 DNA sequence: TGTGCCAGCAGCTTGGTCTCGGCGGATCAAGAGACCCAGTACTTC.

J is TRBJ2-3 and V is TRBV10-3, with D tentatively TRBD2 (6 bases). The CDR3 is made up of 17 amino acids. CDR1 ENHRY and CDR2 SYGVKD come from the germline V gene. V lost 0 bases and J lost 3, with 16 bases in between. The CDR3 loop reads CAISESKGGIGTDTQYF. The CDR3, as DNA: TGTGCCATCAGTGAGTCGAAGGGCGGGATCGGGACAGATACGCAGTATTTT.

The CDR3 nucleotides are TGCGCCAGCGCGGACAGTTCTACTAACTATGGCTACACCTTC. Protein: CASADSSTNYGYTF. The rearrangement joins TRBV5-1 to TRBJ1-2; possibly TRBD1 for D (6 bases). CDR3 size: 14 residues. Germline V gene data show CDR1 as SGHRS and CDR2 as YFSETQ. V was trimmed by 7 bases and J by 0 bases, leaving 13 bases between them.

The chain employs TRBV11-3 and TRBJ2-1; TRBD2 agrees at 8 bases. This CDR3 comprises 16 residues. Germline CDR1 and CDR2: SGHNT and YENEEA. J was trimmed by 4 bases and V by 6 bases; bases with no gene match: 11. CDR3 loop: CASRPGRGWSYNEQFF. In nucleotides, the CDR3 is TGTGCCAGCAGGCCCGGGAGGGGATGGTCATACAATGAGCAGTTCTTC.